These 26 T cell receptor beta chains share one sample of origin, sequenced in a study of blood T cell repertoires in COVID-19. Clones were read by immunoSEQ multiplex PCR, and TCRdb kept only the in-frame ones, dropping some. This table holds about 210,000 clones, over 75% found once. Sequenced sample: peripheral blood. The receptors stem from a middle-aged woman with acute or convalescent COVID-19.

J is TRBJ1-5 and V is TRBV24-1; D uncertain. Trimming left V 9 bases short and J 7 bases short, with 15 bases between. From germline, CDR1 is KGHDR and CDR2 SFDVKD. This CDR3 region has 13 residues. CDR3 sequence: CATSSQEGQPQHF. The DNA for the CDR3 is TGTGCCACCTCCTCGCAAGAGGGCCAGCCCCAGCATTTT.

This rearrangement joins TRBV7-2 to TRBJ2-1; 11 positions agree with TRBD2. J gave up 4 bases and V 5 bases, and 7 bases lay outside the gene matches. In germline, CDR1 is SGHTA, CDR2 FQGNSA. The CDR3 has 16 amino acids. This chain's CDR3 is CASSRAGTSGYNEQFF. CDR3 bases: TGTGCCAGCAGCCGCGCGGGGACTAGCGGATACAATGAGCAGTTCTTC.

The CDR3 loop is CASRDRGTGELFF. The CDR3 region has the DNA TGTGCCAGCAGGGACAGGGGCACCGGGGAGCTGTTTTTT. The chain has TRBV6-6 and TRBJ2-2; TRBD1 aligns across 9 bases. The CDR3 has 13 amino acids. Germline V gene sequence: CDR1 MNHNY, CDR2 SVGAGI (reference sequence). V was clipped by 6 bases and J by 4 bases; unmatched bases: 0.

V is TRBV11-2 and J is TRBJ1-1; 9 nucleotides agree with TRBD1. Looked up from germline, CDR1 is SGHAT and CDR2 is FQNNGV. This CDR3 contains 19 residues. V trimming: 3 bases; J trimming: 3 bases; junction bases outside the gene matches: 17. The CDR3 DNA sequence: TGTGCCAGCAGCTTTGCCCGGACAGGGGCCTCGAGGGGATACACTGAAGCTTTCTTT. It yields the protein CASSFARTGASRGYTEAFF.

The chain joins TRBV6-5 to TRBJ2-1; 10 positions match TRBD2. V was pared by 5 bases and J by 3 bases, with 4 bases of the junction left unmatched. Germline V gene sequence: CDR1 MNHEY, CDR2 SVGAGI. The CDR3 spans 15 residues. This CDR3 reads CASSKRGGDYNEQFF. The CDR3 coding sequence is TGTGCCAGCAGTAAGCGGGGGGGGGACTACAATGAGCAGTTCTTC.

The genes are TRBV5-1 and TRBJ2-5; weak D call: TRBD2 (5 bases). V lost 1 base to trimming and J lost 0 bases, with 13 bases between them. Germline V gene lookup returns CDR1 SGHRS and CDR2 YFSETQ. The CDR3 is made up of 16 amino acids. The CDR3 loop is CASSLSRGPYQETQYF. As DNA, the CDR3 is TGCGCCAGCAGCTTGTCTCGGGGTCCGTACCAAGAGACCCAGTACTTC. Based on the CDR3 plus reference TRBV5-1 and TRBJ2-5, the full variable domain is KAGVTQTPRYLIKTRGQQVTLSCSPISGHRSVSWYQQTPGQGLQFLFEYFSETQRNKGNFPGRFSGRQFSNSRSEMNVSTLELGDSALYLCASSLSRGPYQETQYFGPGTRLLVL.

This clone was counted only a few times. This sequence joins TRBV24-1 and TRBJ2-5; D remains unclear. Trimming removed 5 bases from V and 0 bases from J, with 6 bases in between. The germline V gene has CDR1 KGHDR and CDR2 SFDVKD. CDR3 length: 13 amino acids. The CDR3 region has the DNA TGTGCCACCAGTGGGGCCAACCAAGAGACCCAGTACTTC. It translates to CATSGANQETQYF.

In the case of this clone: This sequence may be a read error, since a much larger clone differs from it by one base. This same CDR3 is encoded by further DNA sequences in the sample. The rearrangement joins TRBV25-1 to TRBJ2-5, with D hard to call. Trimming took 4 bases from V and 3 from J, leaving 3 bases between them. Germline lookup yields CDR1 MGHDK and CDR2 SYGVNS. The CDR3 extends over 11 amino acids. CDR3 protein: CASSAKETQYF. The DNA of the CDR3 is TGTGCCAGCAGTGCAAAAGAGACCCAGTACTTC.

V usage is TRBV30 and J usage is TRBJ1-1; a weak D match, TRBD1 (5 bases). CDR3 length: 13 amino acids. V lost 2 bases and J 6 bases, leaving 13 bases between the germline ends. Germline loops: CDR1 GTSNPN, CDR2 SVGIG (reference sequence). This CDR3 reads CAWSRQRGAEAFF. The CDR3 bases are TGTGCCTGGAGTAGACAAAGGGGTGCTGAAGCTTTCTTT.

The chain has TRBV7-9 and TRBJ2-2; 8 bases line up with TRBD1. Looked up from germline, CDR1 is SEHNR and CDR2 is FQNEAQ (reference sequence). Trimming cost V 7 bases and J 1 base; bases outside gene matches: 5. The CDR3 totals 15 residues. The CDR3 nucleotides read TGTGCCAGCAACACAGGGGGACGGAACACCGGGGAGCTGTTTTTT. This gives the protein CASNTGGRNTGELFF.

The genes are TRBV11-2 and TRBJ1-2; 8 bases fit TRBD1. The CDR3 covers 18 residues. Germline trimming cut 5 bases from V and 3 bases from J; bases unmatched to any gene: 17. Germline assignment: CDR1 SGHAT and CDR2 FQNNGV. CDR3: CASSRNAGTGASHYGYTF. CDR3 DNA: TGTGCCAGCAGCCGCAACGCCGGGACAGGAGCTTCCCACTATGGCTACACCTTC.

The V call is TRBV19, the J call TRBJ1-5, with 8 bases identical to TRBD1. J gave up 0 bases and V 4 bases, and 17 bases lay outside the gene matches. In germline, CDR1 is LNHDA, CDR2 SQIVND (reference sequence). This CDR3 contains 20 residues. In nucleotides, the CDR3 is TGTGCCAGTAGTACCAAGGACAGGGAGGCAATTTACTATAGCAATCAGCCCCAGCATTTT. Its protein product is CASSTKDREAIYYSNQPQHF.

The chain is built from TRBV30 and TRBJ1-4, with D possibly TRBD1 on 5 matching bases. This CDR3 spans 13 amino acids. V gave up 5 bases and J gave up 8 bases, with 15 bases separating them. CDR1 is GTSNPN, CDR2 SVGIG, per germline (reference sequence). This CDR3 reads CAWGRGGIEKLFF. Here the CDR3 DNA reads TGTGCCTGGGGGAGGGGCGGGATCGAAAAACTGTTTTTT.

Only one count was recorded for this clone. The V call is TRBV5-1, the J call TRBJ2-5, with D tentatively TRBD2 (6 bases). V lost 1 base, J lost 7 bases, and 20 bases lay in between. The CDR3 length is 16 residues. Looked up from germline, CDR1 is SGHRS and CDR2 is YFSETQ. CDR3 DNA: TGCGCCAGCAGCTTGCTTCCCGTGGCTAGCGAAGGGACCCAGTACTTC. Its translation: CASSLLPVASEGTQYF.

J is TRBJ1-1 and V is TRBV25-1; 7 nucleotides match TRBD1. This CDR3 has 16 residues. The V and J ends lost 5 bases and 4 bases, in that order; junction bases with no gene match: 13. CDR1 and CDR2 from the germline V gene are MGHDK and SYGVNS. The CDR3 is CASSRDSDYLRTEAFF. CDR3 DNA: TGTGCCAGCAGTCGGGACAGTGACTATTTGCGCACTGAAGCTTTCTTT.

CDR3 amino acids: CASSFGQGGGYTF. Here the CDR3 DNA reads TGTGCCAGCAGTTTCGGACAGGGAGGAGGCTACACCTTC. The V call is TRBV6-4, the J call TRBJ1-2; 8 bases match TRBD1. The germline gives CDR1 MRHNA, CDR2 SNTAGT. After removal of 5 bases from V and 8 bases from J, the junction contained 7 bases not matched to a gene. The CDR3 spans 13 residues.

J is TRBJ1-2 and V is TRBV14; 9 bases are shared with TRBD1. CDR1 SGHDN and CDR2 FVKESK come from the germline V gene. This CDR3 spans 16 amino acids. V lost 2 bases to trimming and J lost 7 bases; unmatched junction nucleotides: 11. The CDR3: CASSQFIGQGLAGYTF. CDR3 nucleotide sequence: TGTGCCAGCAGCCAATTTATCGGACAGGGGCTGGCTGGCTACACCTTC.

The chain links TRBV4-2 to TRBJ1-1; maybe TRBD1 (5 bases). Trimming shortened V by 2 bases and J by 0 bases, and 13 bases separated the two germline ends. Germline V lookup: CDR1 LGHNA, CDR2 YNFKEQ. The CDR3 extends over 16 amino acids. The CDR3 DNA reads TGTGCCAGCAGCCAAACCGACACGGGGGTGAACACTGAAGCTTTCTTT. Amino acids: CASSQTDTGVNTEAFF.

The chain carries TRBV4-1 and TRBJ1-4; 10 bases map to TRBD1. Trimming at V came to 1 base and at J to 0 bases, leaving 5 bases not matched to a gene. CDR3 length: 18 amino acids. The V gene's germline CDR1 is MGHRA and CDR2 YSYEKL. CDR3 residues: CASSQGTGGSATNEKLFF. The CDR3 DNA sequence: TGCGCCAGCAGCCAAGGGACAGGGGGTTCAGCAACTAATGAAAAACTGTTTTTT.

The chain uses TRBV19 and TRBJ2-7; 9 bases match TRBD2. This CDR3 region has 14 residues. V dropped 5 bases and J dropped 4; count of bases not matched to a gene: 6. Germline-derived CDR1 and CDR2 are LNHDA and SQIVND (reference sequence). The CDR3 region has the DNA TGTGCCAGTAGTCCTAGCGGGATACCATACGAGCAGTACGTC. The encoded protein is CASSPSGIPYEQYV.

This clone was counted between two and nine times. Other DNA sequences in the sample encode the same CDR3. The chain uses TRBV29-1 and TRBJ1-2; 9 nucleotides align to TRBD1. From germline, CDR1 is SQVTM and CDR2 ANQGSEA. Germline trimming cut 6 bases from V and 0 bases from J; bases unmatched to any gene: 2. CDR3 length: 13 amino acids. CDR3 in amino acids: CSVRTGANYGYTF. CDR3 nucleotide sequence: TGCAGCGTCAGGACAGGGGCTAACTATGGCTACACCTTC.

The V and J genes are TRBV10-3 and TRBJ1-1, with D possibly being TRBD1 (5 bases). Germline lookup yields CDR1 ENHRY and CDR2 SYGVKD. The CDR3 runs 13 residues. Trimming took off 6 bases at V and 2 bases at J, with 10 bases between the two ends. In DNA form, the CDR3 reads TGTGCCATCAGGGACACAGAAAACACTGAAGCTTTCTTT. Protein: CAIRDTENTEAFF.

V usage is TRBV4-1 and J usage is TRBJ2-3; possible D gene TRBD1, 5 bases. Germline CDR1 reads MGHRA; CDR2 reads YSYEKL. Deletions cut 10 bases from V and 2 bases from J, with 25 bases between. The CDR3 runs 17 residues. CDR3 coding DNA: TGCGCCACCCTAGGTCGCCGACAGTACAAAAACACAGATACGCAGTATTTT. Its translation is CATLGRRQYKNTDTQYF.

The gene calls are TRBV5-6 and TRBJ2-1; D possibly corresponds to TRBD2 (7 bases). Trimming took 2 bases from V and 1 from J, leaving 16 bases between them. This CDR3 region has 17 residues. The germline CDR1 and CDR2 sequences are SGHDT and YYEEEE. For the CDR3, the DNA is TGTGCCAGCAGCTTAGGTGGGGGGGGCTGGTCCTACAATGAGCAGTTCTTC. This translates into CASSLGGGGWSYNEQFF.

The gene calls are TRBV11-3 and TRBJ2-1; 8 positions agree with TRBD1. Germline-derived CDR1 and CDR2 are SGHNT and YENEEA. V lost 5 bases to trimming and J lost 4 bases; unmatched junction nucleotides: 7. The length of the CDR3 is 15 residues. In DNA form, the CDR3 reads TGTGCCAGCAGCCCAACGGGACAGGCTTACAATGAGCAGTTCTTC. As protein: CASSPTGQAYNEQFF. The full variable domain, with the rest looked up from reference TRBV11-3 and TRBJ2-1, is EAGVVQSPRYKIIEKKQPVAFWCNPISGHNTLYWYLQNLGQGPELLIRYENEEAVDDSQLPKDRFSAERLKGVDSTLKIQPAELGDSAVYLCASSPTGQAYNEQFFGPGTRLTVL.

The rearrangement joins TRBV30 to TRBJ1-1; D gene uncertain. CDR1 is GTSNPN and CDR2 is SVGIG in the germline V gene (reference sequence). V gave up 8 bases and J gave up 4 bases, with 11 bases separating them. The CDR3 is 11 residues long. CDR3 sequence: CAGTWATEAFF. The CDR3 DNA reads TGTGCCGGTACCTGGGCCACTGAAGCTTTCTTT.